This T cell receptor beta chain was identified in a study of blood T cell repertoires in COVID-19. Germline V gene sequence: CDR1 MNHEY, CDR2 SMNVEV (reference sequence). V was clipped by 2 bases and J by 8 bases, with 15 bases between them. CDR3 size: 14 residues. Method: immunoSEQ multiplex PCR; TCRdb's copy keeps in-frame clones and lacks some. The sample shows under 250,000 clones, around nine tenths of them seen only once. The clonotype was recovered from a man aged 55 to 69 who had recovered from COVID-19. This sequence joins TRBV27 and TRBJ1-2; TRBD1 is a possible D gene (5 bases). The sample taken for sequencing was peripheral blood. CDR3 loop: CASSLRNSGNGYTF. The DNA for the CDR3 is TGTGCCAGCAGTTTAAGGAACTCAGGGAACGGCTACACCTTC.